The clone carrying this TCR beta chain was detected ten times or more. Its antigen is still unknown. The sample belongs to a study of blood T cells in healthy people across ages. General study findings and limits: Greater diversity and more naive CD4+ cells were seen in long-lived donors than in aged donors. With age, beta diversity per million T cells declined roughly linearly, significantly by about 37.

Each sample gave at least 6.5 million isolated PBMCs. Next came a second PCR, run for about 6 to 11 cycles, which used a sample-barcoded 5' primer along with a J-beta primer mix. Each cDNA was tagged by a template-switch adaptor containing 12 random nucleotides. TCRdb reprocessed the 5' RACE reads with MiXCR, giving one entry per CDR3 protein. The sample lists about 680,000 distinct CDR3 sequences, 45% to 50% occurring once. Trimming cost V 3 bases and J 2 bases; bases outside gene matches: 8. This CDR3 region has 16 residues. Germline CDR1 and CDR2: SQVTM and ANQGSEA. The TCR was taken from a woman in her sixties or seventies in good health. V and J are TRBV29-1 and TRBJ2-4; 9 bases fit TRBD1. The sequenced sample was blood. The CDR3 nucleotides are TGCAGCGTTGAGGGACAGGGTGGGGGGCCCAAAAACATTCAGTACTTC. It translates to CSVEGQGGGPKNIQYF.